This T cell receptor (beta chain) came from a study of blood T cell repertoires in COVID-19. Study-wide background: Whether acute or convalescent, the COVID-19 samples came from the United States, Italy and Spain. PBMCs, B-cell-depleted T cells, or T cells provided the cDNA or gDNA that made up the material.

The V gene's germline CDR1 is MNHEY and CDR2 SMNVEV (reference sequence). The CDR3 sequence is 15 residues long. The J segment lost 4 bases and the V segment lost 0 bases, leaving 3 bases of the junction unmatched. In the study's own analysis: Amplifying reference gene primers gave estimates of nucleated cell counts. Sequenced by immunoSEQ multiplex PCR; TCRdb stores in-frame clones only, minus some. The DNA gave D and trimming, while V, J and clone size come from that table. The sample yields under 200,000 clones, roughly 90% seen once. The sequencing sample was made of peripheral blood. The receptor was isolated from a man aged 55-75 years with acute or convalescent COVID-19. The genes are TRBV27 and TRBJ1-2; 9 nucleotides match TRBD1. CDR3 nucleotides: TGTGCCAGCAGTTTATCGCGGGGACAGGGCTATGGCTACACCTTC. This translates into CASSLSRGQGYGYTF.